This T cell receptor (beta chain) originates from a study of T cells of healthy individuals. The CDR3 loop spans 17 amino acids. In TCRdb, the 5' RACE reads were re-called with MiXCR into one record per CDR3 protein. The table includes more than 85,000 distinct CDR3 sequences, approximately 15% detected once. This TCR came from a human donor in good health. The chain employs TRBV3-2 and TRBJ2-2; TRBD1, the table's D call, lacks a check against the DNA. TRBV3-2 is termed a pseudogene. The CDR3, as DNA: TGTGCCAGCAGCCAAGATCCTCAGGGGGTGGCCACCGGGGAGCTGTTTTTT. Amino acids: CASSQDPQGVATGELFF.